A single sample gave rise to the 2 T cell receptor beta chains below, sequenced in a study of blood T cell repertoires in COVID-19. The data were produced by immunoSEQ multiplex PCR, yet TCRdb's version contains in-frame clones alone and is incomplete. The sample consists of under 250,000 clones, 83% of them appearing once. Sequencing was performed on peripheral blood. The receptors come from a man aged 40-55 years with active or convalescent COVID-19.

The J gene is TRBJ1-6, the V gene TRBV4-1; D is undetermined. The CDR3 covers 13 residues. V was pared by 1 base and J by 6 bases, with 4 bases between. CDR1 and CDR2 from the germline V gene are MGHRA and YSYEKL. CDR3 DNA: TGCGCCAGCAGCCAAGCGGGTAATTCACCCCTCCACTTT. This sequence encodes CASSQAGNSPLHF.

The J gene is TRBJ2-3, the V gene TRBV5-4; 13 nucleotides line up with TRBD2. The J segment lost 0 bases and the V segment lost 4 bases, leaving 5 bases of the junction unmatched. The CDR3 spans 17 residues. From germline, CDR1 is SGHNT and CDR2 YYREEE (reference sequence). CDR3 protein: CASSPGTSGASTDTQYF. The CDR3 coding sequence is TGTGCCAGCAGCCCTGGGACTAGCGGGGCTAGCACAGATACGCAGTATTTT.